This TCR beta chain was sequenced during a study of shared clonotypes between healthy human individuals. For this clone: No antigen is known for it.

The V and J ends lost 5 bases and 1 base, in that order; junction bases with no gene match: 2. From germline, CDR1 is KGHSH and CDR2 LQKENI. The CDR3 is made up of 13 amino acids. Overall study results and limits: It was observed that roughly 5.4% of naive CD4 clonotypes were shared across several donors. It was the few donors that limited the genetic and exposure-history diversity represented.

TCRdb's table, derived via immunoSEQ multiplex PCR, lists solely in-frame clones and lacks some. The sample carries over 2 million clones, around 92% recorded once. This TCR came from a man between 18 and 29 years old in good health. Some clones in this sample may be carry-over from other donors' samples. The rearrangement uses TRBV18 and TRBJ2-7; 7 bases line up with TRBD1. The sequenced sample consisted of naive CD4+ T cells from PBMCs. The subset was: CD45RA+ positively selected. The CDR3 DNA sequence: TGTGCCAGCTCAACACAGGGGTCCTACGAGCAGTACTTC. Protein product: CASSTQGSYEQYF.